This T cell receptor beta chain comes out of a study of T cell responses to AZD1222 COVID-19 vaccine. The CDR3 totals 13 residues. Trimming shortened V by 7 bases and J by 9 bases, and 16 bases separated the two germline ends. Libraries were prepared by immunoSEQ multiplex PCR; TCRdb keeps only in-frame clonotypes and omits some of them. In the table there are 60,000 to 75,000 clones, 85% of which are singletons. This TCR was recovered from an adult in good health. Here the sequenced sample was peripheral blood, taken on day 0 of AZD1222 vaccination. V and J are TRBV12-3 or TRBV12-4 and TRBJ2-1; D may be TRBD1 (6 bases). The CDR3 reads CASNRGGLGEQFF. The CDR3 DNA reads TGTGCCAGCAACCGAGGGGGTTTAGGTGAGCAGTTCTTC.